These T cell receptor beta chains were read from a single sample in a study of shared clonotypes between healthy human individuals. Sequencing was performed with immunoSEQ multiplex PCR; in TCRdb, only in-frame clones are kept and a portion is missing. The sample shows roughly 2,000,000 clones, just under 95% of them seen only once. The sequenced sample was naive CD8+ T cells from PBMCs. The receptor set was obtained from a young man in good health. Some clones in this sample may be carry-over from other donors' samples. Both conserved end residues are part of each CDR3. The D gene is left open where the match is weak.

j_call | d_call | v_call | cdr3_aa | cdr3_nt
TRBJ1-1 | - | TRBV6-1 | CASPRGIGTEAFF | TGTGCCAGCCCCCGGGGTATTGGCACTGAAGCTTTCTTT
TRBJ1-1 | - | TRBV5-6 | CASSPNTGTEAFF | TGTGCCAGCAGCCCAAACACGGGAACTGAAGCTTTCTTT
TRBJ1-2 | TRBD1 | TRBV9 | CASSPPSGGLYGYTF | TGTGCCAGCAGCCCCCCATCAGGGGGCCTCTATGGCTACACCTTC
TRBJ1-2 | TRBD1 | TRBV2 | CASADRDTYGYTF | TGTGCCAGCGCGGACAGGGATACCTATGGCTACACCTTC
TRBJ2-2 | TRBD2 | TRBV7-8 | CASSLQRGNTGELFF | TGTGCCAGCAGCTTACAGCGGGGGAACACCGGGGAGCTGTTTTTT
TRBJ2-7 | TRBD1 | TRBV19 | CASSISGTGVYEQYF | TGTGCCAGTAGTATCTCTGGGACAGGGGTCTACGAGCAGTACTTC
TRBJ2-7 | - | TRBV13 | CASSFSTSRGHEQYF | TGTGCCAGCAGTTTCTCGACTAGCAGGGGCCACGAGCAGTACTTC
TRBJ2-1 | - | TRBV9 | CASSFSGLQREQFF | TGTGCCAGCAGCTTCTCGGGACTCCAGCGGGAGCAGTTCTTC
TRBJ2-2 | - | TRBV28 | CASSSPGTSNTGELFF | TGTGCCAGCAGTTCACCCGGGACATCGAACACCGGGGAGCTGTTTTTT
TRBJ2-7 | - | TRBV7-9 | CASSSRPGNIYEQYF | TGTGCCAGCAGCTCCAGACCCGGGAACATCTACGAGCAGTACTTC
TRBJ2-1 | TRBD2 | TRBV4-1 | CASRWTSGDNNEQFF | TGCGCCAGCAGGTGGACTAGCGGGGACAACAATGAGCAGTTCTTC
TRBJ1-2 | - | TRBV7-9 | CASSSDYGYTF | TGTGCCAGCAGCTCCGACTATGGCTACACCTTC
TRBJ1-3 | TRBD1 | TRBV7-6 | CASSSDRGSGNTIYF | TGTGCCAGCAGCTCGGACAGGGGCTCTGGAAACACCATATATTTT
TRBJ1-2 | - | TRBV7-9 | CASSLVQGNYGYTF | TGTGCCAGCAGCTTAGTTCAGGGTAACTATGGCTACACCTTC
TRBJ2-1 | - | TRBV7-9 | CASSPEESSFGSEQFF | TGTGCCAGCAGCCCCGAGGAGAGTAGCTTCGGTAGTGAGCAGTTCTTC
TRBJ2-7 | TRBD1 | TRBV11-2 | CASSGRQGPYEQYF | TGTGCCAGCAGCGGCCGACAGGGGCCGTACGAGCAGTACTTC
TRBJ2-1 | - | TRBV27 | CASSPRSNEQFF | TGTGCCAGCAGTCCCCGGTCGAATGAGCAGTTCTTC